The sequence of this T cell receptor beta chain was determined in a study of blood T cell repertoires in COVID-19. Turning to the study itself: Samples taken during acute and convalescent COVID-19 were collected in the United States, Italy and Spain.

Germline V gene sequence: CDR1 SGHTA, CDR2 FQGTGA. This CDR3 comprises 15 residues. V shed 5 bases and J shed 1 base, with 12 bases lying between them. Produced via immunoSEQ multiplex PCR; TCRdb's table is partial and in-frame only. Altogether hundreds of thousands of clones are present, about 86% being singletons, with the ten largest covering approximately 2%. J is TRBJ2-1 and V is TRBV7-3; D uncertain. This TCR was sampled from a woman aged 30 to 39 who had recovered from COVID-19. The sequenced sample was peripheral blood. In DNA form, the CDR3 reads TGTGCCAGCAGCCCCCTTGCCGGGTCCTACAATGAGCAGTTCTTC. This sequence encodes CASSPLAGSYNEQFF. Looking up the rest from reference TRBV7-3 and TRBJ2-1 gives the full variable domain: GAGVSQTPSNKVTEKGKYVELRCDPISGHTALYWYRQSLGQGPEFLIYFQGTGAADDSGLPNDRFFAVRPEGSVSTLKIQRTERGDSAVYLCASSPLAGSYNEQFFGPGTRLTVL.